The rows below give T cell receptor beta chains drawn from one sample of a study of T cells in Graves' hyperthyroidism and ophthalmopathy. TCRdb re-called the multiplex PCR reads with MiXCR, one entry per CDR3 protein. The sample yields under 300,000 distinct CDR3 sequences, about 15% seen once. The sequenced sample consisted of blood. The receptor source for this set is a woman aged 45 to 65 with Graves' hyperthyroidism that later progressed to Graves' ophthalmopathy. The CDR3 runs from the conserved cysteine through the conserved F or W. The D gene is left open where the match is weak. For some rows the clone size is stated as once, few or many, or as a class when expanded; others skip it.

cdr3_length: 18
v_call: TRBV13
clone_size: few
j_call: TRBJ2-6
d_call: NA
cdr3_nt: TGTGCCAGCAGCTTAAAAGGCTCCTCTGGGGCTGGGGCCAACGTCCTGACTTTC
cdr3_aa: CASSLKGSSGAGANVLTF

cdr3_length: 15
v_call: TRBV6-5
clone_size: few
j_call: TRBJ1-2
d_call: TRBD1
cdr3_nt: TGTGCCAGCAGTTACGCCGGGACAGGGAGCTATGGCTACACCTTC
cdr3_aa: CASSYAGTGSYGYTF

cdr3_length: 15
v_call: TRBV20-1
clone_size: many
j_call: TRBJ2-2
d_call: NA
cdr3_nt: TGCAGTGCTCCCTCACGGCAGACGAACACCGGGGAGCTGTTTTTT
cdr3_aa: CSAPSRQTNTGELFF

cdr3_length: 15
v_call: TRBV2
clone_size: many
j_call: TRBJ1-5
d_call: TRBD1
cdr3_nt: TGTGCCAGCAGTAGGGACAGCAACCCCTATCAGCCCCAGCATTTT
cdr3_aa: CASSRDSNPYQPQHF

cdr3_length: 13
v_call: TRBV20-1
clone_size: many
j_call: TRBJ2-5
d_call: NA
cdr3_nt: TGCAGTGCTAACCCAGGGGAGAAAGAGACCCAGTACTTC
cdr3_aa: CSANPGEKETQYF

cdr3_length: 12
v_call: TRBV12-3/TRBV12-4
clone_size: many
j_call: TRBJ2-3
d_call: NA
cdr3_nt: TGTGCCAGCAGTTTCCTGACAGATACGCAGTATTTT
cdr3_aa: CASSFLTDTQYF

cdr3_length: 15
v_call: TRBV19
clone_size: few
j_call: TRBJ2-7
d_call: NA
cdr3_nt: TGTGCCAGTAGTAAGGCGGCAGCGGGACACTACGAGCAGTACTTC
cdr3_aa: CASSKAAAGHYEQYF

cdr3_length: 13
v_call: TRBV2
clone_size: many
j_call: TRBJ2-7
d_call: TRBD2
cdr3_nt: TGTGCCAGCACCCCGGGGACTATGGGCGAGCAGTACTTC
cdr3_aa: CASTPGTMGEQYF

cdr3_length: 16
v_call: TRBV3-1
clone_size: many
j_call: TRBJ2-3
d_call: NA
cdr3_nt: TGTGCCAGCAGCCAAACCCGTGGGGAACATATATATACGCAGTATTTT
cdr3_aa: CASSQTRGEHIYTQYF

cdr3_length: 15
v_call: TRBV11-2
clone_size: many
j_call: TRBJ1-6
d_call: NA
cdr3_nt: TGTGCCAGCAGCTTATGGCAGGGCAGCACCTCACCCCTCCACTTT
cdr3_aa: CASSLWQGSTSPLHF

cdr3_length: 15
v_call: TRBV5-1
clone_size: many
j_call: TRBJ2-1
d_call: TRBD2
cdr3_nt: TGCGCCAGCAGTCCGGGTAGCGGGGTACCCAATGAGCAGTTCTTC
cdr3_aa: CASSPGSGVPNEQFF

cdr3_length: 17
v_call: TRBV4-2
clone_size: few
j_call: TRBJ2-5
d_call: NA
cdr3_nt: TGTGCCAGCAGCAGGGGGGTGGGCGGGAGTGAAGGGGAGACCCAGTACTTC
cdr3_aa: CASSRGVGGSEGETQYF

cdr3_length: 12
v_call: TRBV3-1
clone_size: many
j_call: TRBJ2-7
d_call: NA
cdr3_nt: TGTGCCAGCAGCCGTCAAGTTGGAGAGCAGTACTTC
cdr3_aa: CASSRQVGEQYF

cdr3_length: 14
v_call: TRBV11-2
clone_size: many
j_call: TRBJ2-1
d_call: NA
cdr3_nt: TGTGCCAGCAGCTTAGACAGGGGGGACAATGAGCAGTTCTTC
cdr3_aa: CASSLDRGDNEQFF

cdr3_length: 14
v_call: TRBV7-9
clone_size: few
j_call: TRBJ1-4
d_call: NA
cdr3_nt: TGTGCCAGCAGCCCAGGGTTTTCGCTCGAAAAACTGTTTTTT
cdr3_aa: CASSPGFSLEKLFF

cdr3_length: 14
v_call: TRBV7-9
clone_size: few
j_call: TRBJ2-2
d_call: NA
cdr3_nt: TGTGCCAGCAGTCCTCCCTCGACGGCCGGGGAGCTGTTTTTT
cdr3_aa: CASSPPSTAGELFF

cdr3_length: 14
v_call: TRBV18
clone_size: many
j_call: TRBJ1-2
d_call: TRBD1
cdr3_nt: TGTGCCAGCTCACCAGGGACAGGGGAAGGAGGCTACACCTTC
cdr3_aa: CASSPGTGEGGYTF

cdr3_length: 15
v_call: TRBV2
clone_size: many
j_call: TRBJ2-2
d_call: NA
cdr3_nt: TGTGCCAGCAAGGGGGATCGAGGGGGGCACGGGGAGCTGTTTTTT
cdr3_aa: CASKGDRGGHGELFF

cdr3_length: 14
v_call: TRBV25-1
clone_size: few
j_call: TRBJ2-3
d_call: TRBD2
cdr3_nt: TGTGCCAGCAGTGAGGGGGGGTCCCCAGATACGCAGTATTTT
cdr3_aa: CASSEGGSPDTQYF

cdr3_length: 15
v_call: TRBV20-1
clone_size: many
j_call: TRBJ2-7
d_call: NA
cdr3_nt: TGCAGTGCAACCCTGAACGGGAGAGAGGCCTACGAGCAGTACTTC
cdr3_aa: CSATLNGREAYEQYF

cdr3_length: 15
v_call: TRBV6-1
clone_size: many
j_call: TRBJ1-5
d_call: NA
cdr3_nt: TGTGCCAGCAGTACATCCGGGACGGCGAATCAGCCCCAGCATTTT
cdr3_aa: CASSTSGTANQPQHF

cdr3_length: 15
v_call: TRBV5-6
clone_size: few
j_call: TRBJ2-2
d_call: NA
cdr3_nt: TGTGCCAGCAGCATCGGCAGGGTTTACACCGGGGAGCTGTTTTTT
cdr3_aa: CASSIGRVYTGELFF

cdr3_length: 14
v_call: TRBV9
clone_size: many
j_call: TRBJ2-7
d_call: TRBD1
cdr3_nt: TGTGCCAGCAGCGTGGGACAGGGTGACTACGAGCAGTACTTC
cdr3_aa: CASSVGQGDYEQYF

cdr3_length: 14
v_call: TRBV19
clone_size: NA
j_call: TRBJ1-3
d_call: TRBD1
cdr3_nt: TGTGCCAGTAGGGACAGGAGCTCTGGAAACACCATATATTTT
cdr3_aa: CASRDRSSGNTIYF

cdr3_length: 16
v_call: TRBV20-1
clone_size: many
j_call: TRBJ2-1
d_call: NA
cdr3_nt: TGCAGTGCTTCCCGCCTTAGCGGAGAATCCTACAATGAGCAGTTCTTC
cdr3_aa: CSASRLSGESYNEQFF

cdr3_length: 16
v_call: TRBV5-1
clone_size: many
j_call: TRBJ2-1
d_call: NA
cdr3_nt: TGCGCCAGCAGACCCAACCGGGGTGGGTCCTACAATGAGCAGTTCTTC
cdr3_aa: CASRPNRGGSYNEQFF

cdr3_length: 17
v_call: TRBV5-4
clone_size: NA
j_call: TRBJ2-1
d_call: TRBD2
cdr3_nt: TGTGCCAGCAGAGACGCATCTAGCGGGGGGTCCTACAATGAGCAGTTCTTC
cdr3_aa: CASRDASSGGSYNEQFF

cdr3_length: 14
v_call: TRBV20-1
clone_size: many
j_call: TRBJ2-7
d_call: NA
cdr3_nt: TGCAGTGCTAGATCAATGGACGGTGTATACGAGCAGTACTTC
cdr3_aa: CSARSMDGVYEQYF

cdr3_length: 12
v_call: TRBV12-3/TRBV12-4
clone_size: many
j_call: TRBJ2-7
d_call: NA
cdr3_nt: TGTGCCAGCAGTTTGCAAGGCAACGAGCAGTACTTC
cdr3_aa: CASSLQGNEQYF

cdr3_length: 16
v_call: TRBV4-1
clone_size: NA
j_call: TRBJ2-1
d_call: TRBD2
cdr3_nt: TGCGCCAGCAGCCAACTACTAGCGGGAGCCAGTAATGAGCAGTTCTTC
cdr3_aa: CASSQLLAGASNEQFF

cdr3_length: 15
v_call: TRBV20-1
clone_size: once
j_call: TRBJ2-1
d_call: TRBD2
cdr3_nt: TGCAGTGCCCCACTAGCGGGAGCAGCCTACAATGAGCAGTTCTTC
cdr3_aa: CSAPLAGAAYNEQFF

cdr3_length: 11
v_call: TRBV28
clone_size: many
j_call: TRBJ2-1
d_call: NA
cdr3_nt: TGTGCCAGCATAGGGAACAGCGAGCAGTTCTTC
cdr3_aa: CASIGNSEQFF

cdr3_length: 17
v_call: TRBV11-2
clone_size: many
j_call: TRBJ2-3
d_call: TRBD2
cdr3_nt: TGTGCCAGCAGCTTAGTTTTTAGCGGGGGGAGCACAGATACGCAGTATTTT
cdr3_aa: CASSLVFSGGSTDTQYF

cdr3_length: 14
v_call: TRBV25-1
clone_size: NA
j_call: TRBJ1-2
d_call: NA
cdr3_nt: TGTGCCAGCAGTGAGTCGTCCCAATACTATGGCTACACCTTC
cdr3_aa: CASSESSQYYGYTF